This entry describes one T cell receptor (beta chain). No antigen is known for it. Primers: 60 Vbeta forward and 13 Jbeta reverse. Profiling relied on immunoSEQ multiplex PCR, and the TCRdb table lists in-frame clones only, not all of them. The sample has 100,000 to 120,000 clones, approximately 72% seen once. The sample comes from a study of cytomegalovirus exposure and HLA in healthy donors. Study overall: Under 85% of 350 to 400 genotyped donors fell in the Caucasian-associated ancestry cluster. Regarding the study as a whole: Previous analysis showed most TCR beta V segments were productive about 87% or about 30% of the time.

The source of this sequence is a man aged 25-45 years in good health and CMV-seronegative. Sequences were obtained from PBMCs.

The CDR3 loop reads CSDGQGRDTQYF. Written as DNA, the CDR3 is TGCAGCGACGGACAGGGAAGAGATACGCAGTATTTT. V is TRBV29-1 and J is TRBJ2-3; 8 nucleotides align to TRBD1. CDR3 length: 12 residues. Trimming cost V 7 bases and J 5 bases; bases outside gene matches: 5. From germline, CDR1 is SQVTM and CDR2 ANQGSEA.